This is a list of T cell receptor beta chains from one sample in a study of T cells in Graves' hyperthyroidism and ophthalmopathy. TCRdb used MiXCR to reprocess the multiplex PCR reads, holding one entry per CDR3 protein. Among around 600,000 distinct CDR3 sequences, less than 20% were seen once, and the ten largest hold around 7.8%. The sample consisted of blood. These receptors all stem from a woman aged 30 to 39 with Graves' hyperthyroidism. Each CDR3 is given with its conserved first and last residue. The D gene is left open where the match is weak.

D,V,J,length,CDR3
TRBD1,TRBV12-3/TRBV12-4,TRBJ2-1,14,CASNLRTGINEQFF
TRBD1,TRBV19,TRBJ1-5,16,CASKEQGVESNQPQHF
-,TRBV6-1,TRBJ1-5,15,CASSEEGGANQPQHF
TRBD2,TRBV20-1,TRBJ2-3,14,CSARVGGPTDTQYF
TRBD1,TRBV5-1,TRBJ2-1,15,CASSPQGQGANEQFF
TRBD2,TRBV20-1,TRBJ2-1,15,CSARSPGGSYNEQFF
-,TRBV29-1,TRBJ2-1,13,CSVVVGTYNEQFF
-,TRBV27,TRBJ2-4,17,CASSLYRGHTAKNIQYF
-,TRBV29-1,TRBJ1-2,10,CSERTPGYTF
-,TRBV6-5,TRBJ1-5,16,CASSYSAGVSNQPQHF
-,TRBV27,TRBJ2-2,13,CASSSQVAGELFF
TRBD2,TRBV28,TRBJ2-7,16,CASSLWGTSGSYEQYF
-,TRBV15,TRBJ1-4,15,CATSRSRQGSEKLFF
TRBD2,TRBV12-3/TRBV12-4,TRBJ2-1,15,CASSYSGRATNEQFF
-,TRBV7-6,TRBJ2-3,14,CASSLEAGRDTQYF
TRBD1,TRBV6-5,TRBJ2-1,15,CASSYMGQKNNEQFF
-,TRBV6-1,TRBJ2-3,13,CASQGSSTDTQYF
TRBD2,TRBV24-1,TRBJ2-1,16,CATSDWTSGGGGEQFF
TRBD2,TRBV7-7,TRBJ2-3,17,CASSSGTSGRGADTQYF
-,TRBV6-5,TRBJ2-7,14,CASSYAGRSYEQYF